This entry concerns a single T cell receptor (beta chain). Its cognate antigen has yet to be identified. A much larger clone lies one base from this, so it may be a read error. The data originate from a study of spatial heterogeneity in lung cancer (dated by TCRdb to about 2019). Study-level background: More beta-chain than alpha-chain transcripts were consistently detected, likely reflecting higher beta-chain transcript abundance. TCR repertoire features were related to nonsynonymous mutation counts determined by whole-exome sequencing of tumor tissue. At surgery, both alpha and beta chains were TCR-sequenced in 220 tumor regions, over 61 matched nontumor lung samples and 50 to 60 PBMC samples. In the raw uncorrected reads, each unique combination of TCR and UMI appeared more than ten times on average. In non-small cell lung cancer, the study quantitatively compared TCR alpha and beta repertoires across several tumor regions, matched nontumor lung, and blood.

The time point label, read with the paper, signifies: sample taken at primary tumor resection. TCR sequencing used whole RNA extracted from tumor and nontumor lung tissue, or from cryopreserved PBMC samples, without cell sorting. The donors were some 70 patients from the lung TRACERx cohort who had early-stage, untreated non-small cell lung cancer. Patients were selected for TCR sequencing only if sufficient RNA was available from at least two tumor regions. According to the germline V gene (reference sequence), CDR1 reads MNHNY and CDR2 reads SVGAGI. Trimming leaves V shorter by 5 bases and J shorter by 9 bases, with the junction holding 9 bases beyond the gene matches. The CDR3 measures 14 amino acids from cysteine to phenylalanine. Only the CDR3 DNA stays, 42 bases, in frame from base 1. Preparation of the library involved 5' RACE. The sequencer listed for this sample is NextSeq 500. To allow correction of PCR and sequencing errors, the TCR library protocol tagged every TCR cDNA molecule with a unique molecular identifier. The study's processing was this. TCR identification, UMI-based error correction and CDR3 extraction were all carried out with Decombinator tools. TCRs above a frequency of 2 per 1,000, corresponding to the top 1% of the tumor frequency distribution, were defined as expanded. Rényi diversity was computed with the R vegan package after subsampling each repertoire 100 times to 5,000 TCRs. CDR3 similarity networks were built from amino acid triplet string-kernel similarity, with CDR3s being connected when pairwise similarity was above 0.82. The public sequencing data were trimmed at Q25 with fastp and processed into clonotypes with MiXCR by TCRdb, which kept only in-frame beta chains. Duplicate CDR3 protein sequences are folded into a single record with the most common DNA and genes. TCRdb, not the authors, supplied the V and J calls. For this sample there are tens of thousands of distinct CDR3 sequences; approximately 5.2% appear just once. The ten largest clones represent about a quarter of the sample.

What the work shows at the level of the full study, not this receptor alone: Confirming at a functional level the hypothesis that regional TCRs recognize regional mutations was considered to require additional single-cell paired TCR alpha and beta sequencing. Ubiquitous expanded tumor TCRs showed up in blood more often at tumor resection than at routine follow-up.

The material was PBMCs, obtained at surgery. The chain employs TRBV6-6 and TRBJ2-2, with 7 bases in between that match TRBD1. The receptor's source is a female donor with early-stage non-small cell lung cancer. In nucleotides, the sequence is TGTGCCAGCAGTACCAGGACAGGCGGCCGGGAGCTGTTTTTT. This translates into CASSTRTGGRELFF.